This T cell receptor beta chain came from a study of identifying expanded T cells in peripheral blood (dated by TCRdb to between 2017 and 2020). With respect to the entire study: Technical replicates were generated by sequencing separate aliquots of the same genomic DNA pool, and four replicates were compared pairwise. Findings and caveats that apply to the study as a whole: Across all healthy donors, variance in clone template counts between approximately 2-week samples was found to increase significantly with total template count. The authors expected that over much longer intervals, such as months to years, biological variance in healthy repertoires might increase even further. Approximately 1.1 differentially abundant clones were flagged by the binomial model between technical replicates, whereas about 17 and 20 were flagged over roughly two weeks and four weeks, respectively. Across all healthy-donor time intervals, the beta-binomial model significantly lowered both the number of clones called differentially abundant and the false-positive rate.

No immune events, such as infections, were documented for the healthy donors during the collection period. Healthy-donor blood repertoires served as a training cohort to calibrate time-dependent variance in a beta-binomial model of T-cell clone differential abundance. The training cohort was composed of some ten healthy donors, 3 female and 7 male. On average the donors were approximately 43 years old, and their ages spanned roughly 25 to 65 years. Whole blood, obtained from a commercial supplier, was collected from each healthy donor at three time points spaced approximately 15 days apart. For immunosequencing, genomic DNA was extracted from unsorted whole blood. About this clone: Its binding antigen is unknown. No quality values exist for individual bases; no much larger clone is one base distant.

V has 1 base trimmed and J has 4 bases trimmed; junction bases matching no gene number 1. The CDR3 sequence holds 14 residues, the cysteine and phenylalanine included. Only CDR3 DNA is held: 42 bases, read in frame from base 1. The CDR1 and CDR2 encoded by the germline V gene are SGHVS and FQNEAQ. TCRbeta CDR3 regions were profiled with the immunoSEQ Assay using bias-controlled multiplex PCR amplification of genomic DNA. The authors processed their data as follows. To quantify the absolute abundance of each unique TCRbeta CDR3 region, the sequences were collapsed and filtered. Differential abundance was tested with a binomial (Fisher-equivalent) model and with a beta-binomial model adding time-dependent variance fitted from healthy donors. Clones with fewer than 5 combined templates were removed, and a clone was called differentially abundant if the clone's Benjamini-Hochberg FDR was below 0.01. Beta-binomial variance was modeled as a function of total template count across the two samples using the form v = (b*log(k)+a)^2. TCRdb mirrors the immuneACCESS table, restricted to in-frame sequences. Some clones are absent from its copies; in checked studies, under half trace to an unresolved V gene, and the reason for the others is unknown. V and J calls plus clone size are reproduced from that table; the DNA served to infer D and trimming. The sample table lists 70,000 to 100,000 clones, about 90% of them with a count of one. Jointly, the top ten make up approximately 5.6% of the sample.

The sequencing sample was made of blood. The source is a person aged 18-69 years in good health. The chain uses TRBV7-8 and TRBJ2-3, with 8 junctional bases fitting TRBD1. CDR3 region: CASSLVQGADTQYF. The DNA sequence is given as TGTGCCAGCAGCTTAGTACAGGGGGCAGATACGCAGTATTTT.